Following are 4 T cell receptor beta chains from one sample sequenced in a study of CD8+CD57+ T cells in acquired aplastic anemia. Profiling that covered TCR beta VDJ and CDR3 relied on genomic DNA as its template. TCRdb processed the reads anew with MiXCR; each CDR3 protein has one entry. In the table there are more than 100,000 distinct CDR3 sequences, more than 40% of which are singletons. Sequencing was done on a sample of sorted CD4+, CD8+, or CD8+CD57+ T cells (not recorded which) from PBMCs. These TCRs come from a human donor in good health, serving as a control.

The chain has TRBV2 and TRBJ2-7; D is undetermined. Per the germline V gene, CDR1 is SNHLY and CDR2 is FYNNEI. The CDR3 is 12 amino acids. The V end was cut by 6 bases, the J end by 7 bases, with 13 bases between. CDR3 bases: TGTGCCAGCAGCTCACGGACCTGGGAGCAGTACGTC. It yields the protein CASSSRTWEQYV.

The gene calls are TRBV19 and TRBJ2-5; TRBD1 might be the D (6 bases). The CDR3 consists of 13 residues. Trimming cost V 4 bases and J 5 bases, with 11 bases left between them. From germline, CDR1 is LNHDA and CDR2 SQIVND (reference sequence). CDR3 residues: CASSTGARETQYF. The DNA for the CDR3 is TGTGCCAGTAGTACAGGGGCTCGGGAGACCCAGTACTTC.

Points on this clonotype: The conserved final phenylalanine or tryptophan is absent from the CDR3, which likely points to a read error. CDR3 in amino acids: CAISESPGRKNSPLHL. In DNA, the CDR3 is TGTGCCATCAGTGAGTCGCCGGGACGGAAAAATTCACCCCTCCACCTT. The chain employs TRBV10-3 and TRBJ1-6; D is perhaps TRBD1 (5 bases). V lost 0 bases and J lost 7, with 13 bases in between. CDR1 and CDR2 from the germline V gene are ENHRY and SYGVKD. CDR3 length: 16 amino acids.

DNA of the CDR3: TGTGCCATCAGTGGGCTAGCGGGGGGTAATGAGCAGTTCTTC. This sequence encodes CAISGLAGGNEQFF. This chain connects TRBV10-3 to TRBJ2-1; TRBD2 aligns across 11 bases. Unmatched junction bases numbered 3, after V lost 4 bases and J lost 7 bases. CDR1 and CDR2 from the germline V gene are ENHRY and SYGVKD. The length of the CDR3 is 14 residues.